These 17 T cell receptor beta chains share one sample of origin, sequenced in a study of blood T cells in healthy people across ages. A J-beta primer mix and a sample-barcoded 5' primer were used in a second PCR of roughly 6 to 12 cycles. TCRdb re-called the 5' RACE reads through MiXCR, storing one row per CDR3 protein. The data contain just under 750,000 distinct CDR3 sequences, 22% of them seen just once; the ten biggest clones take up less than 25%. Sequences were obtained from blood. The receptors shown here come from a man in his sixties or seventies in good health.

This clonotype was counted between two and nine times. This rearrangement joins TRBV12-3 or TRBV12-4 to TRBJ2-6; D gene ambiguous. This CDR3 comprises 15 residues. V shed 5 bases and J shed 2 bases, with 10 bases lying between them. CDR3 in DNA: TGTGCCAGCAGTACCCGCAAAGCTGGGGCCAACGTCCTGACTTTC. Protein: CASSTRKAGANVLTF.

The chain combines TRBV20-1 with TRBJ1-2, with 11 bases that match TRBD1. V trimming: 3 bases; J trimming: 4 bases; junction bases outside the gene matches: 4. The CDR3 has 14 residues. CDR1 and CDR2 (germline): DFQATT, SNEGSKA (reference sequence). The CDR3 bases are TGCAGTGCTAGGGGGACAGGGGGTATCTATGGCTACACCTTC. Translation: CSARGTGGIYGYTF.

CDR3 loop: CASSEGGLGYNEQFF. The CDR3 nucleotides are TGCGCCAGCAGCGAGGGGGGACTAGGGTACAATGAGCAGTTCTTC. V is TRBV4-3 and J is TRBJ2-1; 8 nucleotides line up with TRBD2. V was clipped by 5 bases and J by 4 bases; unmatched bases: 7. CDR1 is LGHNA and CDR2 is YSLEER in the germline V gene. This CDR3 region has 15 residues.

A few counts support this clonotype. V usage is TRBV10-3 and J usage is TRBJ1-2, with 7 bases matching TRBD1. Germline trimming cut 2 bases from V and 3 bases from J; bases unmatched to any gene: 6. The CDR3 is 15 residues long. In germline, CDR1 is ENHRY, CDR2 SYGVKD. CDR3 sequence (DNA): TGTGCCATCAGTGAGCCAGGGACAGCTCACTATGGCTACACCTTC. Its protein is CAISEPGTAHYGYTF.

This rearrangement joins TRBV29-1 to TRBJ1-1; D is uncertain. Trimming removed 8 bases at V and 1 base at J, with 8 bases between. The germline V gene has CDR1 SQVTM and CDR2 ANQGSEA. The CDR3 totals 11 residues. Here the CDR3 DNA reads TGCAGCCTGGTAGCGAACACTGAAGCTTTCTTT. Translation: CSLVANTEAFF.

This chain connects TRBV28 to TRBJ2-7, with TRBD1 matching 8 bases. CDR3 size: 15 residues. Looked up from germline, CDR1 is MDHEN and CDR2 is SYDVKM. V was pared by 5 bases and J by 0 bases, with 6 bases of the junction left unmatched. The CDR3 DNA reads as TGTGCCAGCAGTGACGAAGACAGGGGCTCCTACGAGCAGTACTTC. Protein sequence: CASSDEDRGSYEQYF.

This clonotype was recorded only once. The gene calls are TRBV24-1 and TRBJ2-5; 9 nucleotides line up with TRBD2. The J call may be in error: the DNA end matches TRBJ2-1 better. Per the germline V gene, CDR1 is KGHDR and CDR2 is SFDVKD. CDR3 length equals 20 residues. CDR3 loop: CATSGRQVAPTSGDPDEQFF. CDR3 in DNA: TGTGCCACCAGTGGTCGACAGGTCGCCCCGACTAGCGGAGATCCGGATGAGCAGTTCTTC.

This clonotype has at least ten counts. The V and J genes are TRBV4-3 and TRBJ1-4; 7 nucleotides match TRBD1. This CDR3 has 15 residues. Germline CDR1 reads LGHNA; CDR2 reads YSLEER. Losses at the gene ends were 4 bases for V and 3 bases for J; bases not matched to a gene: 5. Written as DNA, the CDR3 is TGCGCCAGCAGCCCCGACAGGGCGGCTAATGAAAAACTGTTTTTT. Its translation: CASSPDRAANEKLFF.

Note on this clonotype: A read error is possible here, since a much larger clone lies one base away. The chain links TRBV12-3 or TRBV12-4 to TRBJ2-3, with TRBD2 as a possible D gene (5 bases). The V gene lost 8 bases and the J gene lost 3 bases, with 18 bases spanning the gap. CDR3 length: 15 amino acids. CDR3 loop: CASVLAGVKTDTQYF. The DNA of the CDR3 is TGTGCCAGCGTTTTAGCCGGGGTTAAAACAGATACGCAGTATTTT.

Here the CDR3 reads CSAATGGTETQYF. For the CDR3, the DNA is TGCAGTGCTGCGACAGGGGGCACGGAGACCCAGTACTTC. The J gene is TRBJ2-1, the V gene TRBV20-1; 10 nucleotides agree with TRBD1. The DNA end favors TRBJ2-5, so the J call may be wrong. CDR3 length: 13 residues. Germline V gene sequence: CDR1 DFQATT, CDR2 SNEGSKA (reference sequence).

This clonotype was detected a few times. In DNA, the CDR3 is TGTGCCAGCTCCCCCTCGGGACCGGTTCCCAACACAGATACGCAGTATTTT. Its translation: CASSPSGPVPNTDTQYF. The chain carries TRBV18 and TRBJ2-3, with D perhaps assigned TRBD1 or TRBD2 (5 bases each). Looked up from germline, CDR1 is KGHSH and CDR2 is LQKENI. The V end lost 6 bases, the J end lost 2 bases, and 21 bases lay between the germline ends. The CDR3 spans 17 residues.

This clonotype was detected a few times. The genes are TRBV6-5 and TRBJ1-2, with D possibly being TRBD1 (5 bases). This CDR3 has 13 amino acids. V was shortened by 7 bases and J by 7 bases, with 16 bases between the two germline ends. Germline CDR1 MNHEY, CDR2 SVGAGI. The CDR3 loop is CASKPQGRGGYTF. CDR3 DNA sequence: TGTGCCAGCAAACCTCAGGGAAGGGGTGGCTACACCTTC.

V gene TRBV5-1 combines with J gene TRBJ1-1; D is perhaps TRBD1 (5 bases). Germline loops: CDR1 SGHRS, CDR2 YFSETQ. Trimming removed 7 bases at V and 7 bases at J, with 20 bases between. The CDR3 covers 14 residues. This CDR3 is CASGLDSGSLEAFF. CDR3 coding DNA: TGCGCCAGCGGCCTAGACAGCGGGAGCCTTGAAGCTTTCTTT.

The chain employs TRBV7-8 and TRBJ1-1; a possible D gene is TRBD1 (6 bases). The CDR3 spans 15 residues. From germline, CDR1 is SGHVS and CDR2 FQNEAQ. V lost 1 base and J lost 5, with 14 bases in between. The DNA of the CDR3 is TGTGCCAGCAGCTTAGTGGTTACAGGGCGGACTGAAGCTTTCTTT. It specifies CASSLVVTGRTEAFF.

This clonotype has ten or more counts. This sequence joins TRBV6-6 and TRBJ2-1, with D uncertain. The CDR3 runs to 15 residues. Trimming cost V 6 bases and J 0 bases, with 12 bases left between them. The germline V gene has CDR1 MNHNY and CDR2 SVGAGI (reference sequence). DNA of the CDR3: TGTGCCAGCAGCCCGTACATTGGCTCCTACAATGAGCAGTTCTTC. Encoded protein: CASSPYIGSYNEQFF.

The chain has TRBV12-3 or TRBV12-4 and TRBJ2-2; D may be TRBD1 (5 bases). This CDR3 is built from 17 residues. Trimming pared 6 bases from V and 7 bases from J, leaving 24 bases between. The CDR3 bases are TGTGCCAGCAGCCGAAGGGGTCGGACCAGTAATCACGGGGAGCTGTTTTTT. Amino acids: CASSRRGRTSNHGELFF.

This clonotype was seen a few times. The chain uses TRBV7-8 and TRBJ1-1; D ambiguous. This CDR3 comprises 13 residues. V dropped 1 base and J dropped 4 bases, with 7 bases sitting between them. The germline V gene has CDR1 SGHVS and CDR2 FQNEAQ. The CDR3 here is CASSLETPTEAFF. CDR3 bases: TGTGCCAGCAGCTTAGAGACGCCCACTGAAGCTTTCTTT.